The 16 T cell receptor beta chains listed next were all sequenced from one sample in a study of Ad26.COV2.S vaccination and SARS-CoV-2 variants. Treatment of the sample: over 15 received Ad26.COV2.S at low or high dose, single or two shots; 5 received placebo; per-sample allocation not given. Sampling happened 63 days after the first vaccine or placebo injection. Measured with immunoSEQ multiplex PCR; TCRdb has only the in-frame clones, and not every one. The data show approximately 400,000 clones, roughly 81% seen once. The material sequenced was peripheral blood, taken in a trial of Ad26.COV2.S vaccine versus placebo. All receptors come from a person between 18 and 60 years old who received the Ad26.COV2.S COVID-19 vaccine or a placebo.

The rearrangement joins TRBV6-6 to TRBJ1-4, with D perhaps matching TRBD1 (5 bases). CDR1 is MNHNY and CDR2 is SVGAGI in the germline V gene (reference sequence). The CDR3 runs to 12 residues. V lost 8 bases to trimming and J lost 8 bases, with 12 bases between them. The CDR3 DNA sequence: TGTGCCAGCGGGGCTCAGGGCGAAAAACTGTTTTTT. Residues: CASGAQGEKLFF.

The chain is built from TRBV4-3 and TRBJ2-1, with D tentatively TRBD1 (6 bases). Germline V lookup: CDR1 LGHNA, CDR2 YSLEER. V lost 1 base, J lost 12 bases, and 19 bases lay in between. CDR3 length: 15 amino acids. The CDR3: CASSQAGTGLYGQFF. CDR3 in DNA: TGCGCCAGCAGCCAAGCGGGAACAGGGTTATACGGGCAGTTCTTC.

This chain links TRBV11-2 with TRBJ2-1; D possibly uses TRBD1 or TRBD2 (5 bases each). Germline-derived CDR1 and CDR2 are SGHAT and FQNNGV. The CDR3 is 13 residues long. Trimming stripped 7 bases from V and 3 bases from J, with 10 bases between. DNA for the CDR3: TGTGCCAGCATGAGGGACGTCTACAATGAGCAGTTCTTC. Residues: CASMRDVYNEQFF. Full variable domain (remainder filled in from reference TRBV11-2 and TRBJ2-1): EAGVAQSPRYKIIEKRQSVAFWCNPISGHATLYWYQQILGQGPKLLIQFQNNGVVDDSQLPKDRFSAERLKGVDSTLKIQPAKLEDSAVYLCASMRDVYNEQFFGPGTRLTVL.

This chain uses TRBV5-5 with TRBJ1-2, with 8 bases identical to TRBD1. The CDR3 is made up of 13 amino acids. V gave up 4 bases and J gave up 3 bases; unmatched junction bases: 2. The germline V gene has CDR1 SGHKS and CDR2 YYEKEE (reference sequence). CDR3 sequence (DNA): TGTGCCAGCAGCGAGGGACAGGACTATGGCTACACCTTC. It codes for CASSEGQDYGYTF.

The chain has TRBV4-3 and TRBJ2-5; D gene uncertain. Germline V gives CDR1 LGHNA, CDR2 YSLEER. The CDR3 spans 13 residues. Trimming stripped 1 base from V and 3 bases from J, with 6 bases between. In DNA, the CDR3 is TGCGCCAGCAGCCAAGCGAGTAAAGAGACCCAGTACTTC. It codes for CASSQASKETQYF.

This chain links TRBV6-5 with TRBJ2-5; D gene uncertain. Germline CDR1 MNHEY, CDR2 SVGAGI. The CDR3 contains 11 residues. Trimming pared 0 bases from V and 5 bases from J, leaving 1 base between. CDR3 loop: CASSYSETQYF. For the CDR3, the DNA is TGTGCCAGCAGTTACTCGGAGACCCAGTACTTC.

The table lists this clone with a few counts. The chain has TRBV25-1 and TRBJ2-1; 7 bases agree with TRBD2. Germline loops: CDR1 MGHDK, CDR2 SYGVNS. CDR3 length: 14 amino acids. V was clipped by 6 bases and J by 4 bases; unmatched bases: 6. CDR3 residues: CASRASGLYNEQFF. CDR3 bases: TGTGCCAGCAGGGCTAGCGGACTATACAATGAGCAGTTCTTC.

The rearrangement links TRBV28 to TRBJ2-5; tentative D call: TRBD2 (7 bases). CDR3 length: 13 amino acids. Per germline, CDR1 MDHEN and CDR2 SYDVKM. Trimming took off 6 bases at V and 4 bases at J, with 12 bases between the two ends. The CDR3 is CASRGGGRETQYF. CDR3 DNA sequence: TGTGCCAGCAGGGGAGGGGGGAGAGAGACCCAGTACTTC.

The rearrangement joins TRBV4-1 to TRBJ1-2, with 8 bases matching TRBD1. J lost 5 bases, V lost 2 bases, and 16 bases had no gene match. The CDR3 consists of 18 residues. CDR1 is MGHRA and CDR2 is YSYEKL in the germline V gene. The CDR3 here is CASSQPGPGGAVTYGYTF. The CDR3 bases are TGCGCCAGCAGCCAACCTGGGCCAGGGGGCGCGGTAACGTATGGCTACACCTTC.

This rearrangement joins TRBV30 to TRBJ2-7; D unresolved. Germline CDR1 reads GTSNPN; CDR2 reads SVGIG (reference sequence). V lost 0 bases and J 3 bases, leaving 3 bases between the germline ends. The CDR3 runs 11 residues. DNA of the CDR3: TGTGCCTGGAGTGTGGTCTACGAGCAGTACTTC. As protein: CAWSVVYEQYF.

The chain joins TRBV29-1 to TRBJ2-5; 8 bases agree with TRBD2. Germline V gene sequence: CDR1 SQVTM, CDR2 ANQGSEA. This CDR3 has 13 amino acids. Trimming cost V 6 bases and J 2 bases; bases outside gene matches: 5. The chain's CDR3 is CSVQTSGQETQYF. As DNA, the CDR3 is TGCAGCGTCCAAACTAGCGGACAAGAGACCCAGTACTTC. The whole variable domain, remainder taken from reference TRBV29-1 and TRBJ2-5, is SAVISQKPSRDICQRGTSLTIQCQVDSQVTMMFWYRQQPGQSLTLIATANQGSEATYESGFVIDKFPISRPNLTFSTLTVSNMSPEDSSIYLCSVQTSGQETQYFGPGTRLLVL.

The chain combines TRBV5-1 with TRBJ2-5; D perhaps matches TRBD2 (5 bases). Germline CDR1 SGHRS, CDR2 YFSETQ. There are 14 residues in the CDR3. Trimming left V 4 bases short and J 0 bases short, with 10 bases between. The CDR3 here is CASSLGLNQETQYF. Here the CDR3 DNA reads TGCGCCAGCAGCCTCGGACTTAACCAAGAGACCCAGTACTTC.

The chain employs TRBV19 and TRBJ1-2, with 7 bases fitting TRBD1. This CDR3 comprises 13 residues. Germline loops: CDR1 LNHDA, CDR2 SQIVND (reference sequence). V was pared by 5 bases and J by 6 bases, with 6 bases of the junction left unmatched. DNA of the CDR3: TGTGCCAGTAGTCAGAGACAGGGCCATGGCTACACCTTC. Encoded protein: CASSQRQGHGYTF. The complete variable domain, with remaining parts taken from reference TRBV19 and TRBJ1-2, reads DGGITQSPKYLFRKEGQNVTLSCEQNLNHDAMYWYRQDPGQGLRLIYYSQIVNDFQKGDIAEGYSVSREKKESFPLTVTSAQKNPTAFYLCASSQRQGHGYTFGSGTRLTVV.

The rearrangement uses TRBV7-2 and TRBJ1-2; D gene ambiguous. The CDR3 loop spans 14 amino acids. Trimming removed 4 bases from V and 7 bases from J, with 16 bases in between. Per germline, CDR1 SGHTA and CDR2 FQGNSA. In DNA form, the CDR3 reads TGTGCCAGCAGCTGGAACCTGCTGGGCGCTGGCTACACCTTC. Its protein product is CASSWNLLGAGYTF.

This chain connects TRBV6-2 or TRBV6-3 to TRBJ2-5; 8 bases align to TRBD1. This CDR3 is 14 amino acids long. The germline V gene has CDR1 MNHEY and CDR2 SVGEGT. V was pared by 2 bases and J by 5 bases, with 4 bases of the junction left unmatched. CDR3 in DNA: TGTGCCAGCAGTTACCGGACAGGGAGGGAGACCCAGTACTTC. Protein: CASSYRTGRETQYF.

This CDR3 is CASKTGNQPQHF. The CDR3 nucleotides read TGTGCCAGCAAGACAGGCAATCAGCCCCAGCATTTT. This chain links TRBV6-5 with TRBJ1-5; D possibly corresponds to TRBD1 (5 bases). Per germline, CDR1 MNHEY and CDR2 SVGAGI. V was pared by 7 bases and J by 2 bases, with 6 bases between. The CDR3 has 12 residues.